This T cell receptor (beta chain) was captured by sequencing in a study of blood T cell repertoires in COVID-19. Overall study context: Acute-phase and convalescent COVID-19 samples originated in the United States, Italy and Spain.

As processed by the authors: Amplified reference gene primers provided the basis for estimating nucleated cell counts. The data were produced by immunoSEQ multiplex PCR, yet TCRdb's version contains in-frame clones alone and is incomplete. V, J and clone size are those of that table, while D and trimming were read from the DNA. The sample has about 180,000 clones; roughly 88% are singletons. Donors were grouped by their self-reported clinical history. The germline V and J ends were trimmed by 6 bases and 6 bases, with 11 bases remaining between them. The CDR3 length is 13 residues. The source of this sequence is a woman between 18 and 29 years old who had recovered from COVID-19. The chain employs TRBV12-3 or TRBV12-4 and TRBJ1-4; D is possibly TRBD1 (6 bases). The material sequenced was PBMCs or T cells enriched from blood (not recorded which). In nucleotides, the CDR3 is TGTGCCAGCAGCCGCAGACAGGATGAAAAACTGTTTTTT. It codes for CASSRRQDEKLFF.